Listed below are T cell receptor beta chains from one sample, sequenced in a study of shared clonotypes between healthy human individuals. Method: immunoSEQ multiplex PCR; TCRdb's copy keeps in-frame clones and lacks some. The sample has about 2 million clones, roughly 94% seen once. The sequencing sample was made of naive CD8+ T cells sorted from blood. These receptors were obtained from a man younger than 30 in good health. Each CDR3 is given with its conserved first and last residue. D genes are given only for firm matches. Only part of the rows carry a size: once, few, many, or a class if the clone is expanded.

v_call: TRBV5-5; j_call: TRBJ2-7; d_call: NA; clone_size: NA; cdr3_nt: TGTGCCAGCAGCCCGGTAGGCCGAAACGAGCAGTACTTC; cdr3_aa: CASSPVGRNEQYF
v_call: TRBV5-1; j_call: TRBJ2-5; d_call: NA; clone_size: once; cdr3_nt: TGCGCCAGCAGCTTGGTGGGGGGGGCTGGCGCCAGGGAGACCCAGTACTTC; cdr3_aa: CASSLVGGAGARETQYF
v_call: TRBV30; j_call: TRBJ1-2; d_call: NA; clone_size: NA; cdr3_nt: TGTGCCTGGAGTGTACCCAAGGACGGGGGCTACACCTTC; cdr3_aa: CAWSVPKDGGYTF
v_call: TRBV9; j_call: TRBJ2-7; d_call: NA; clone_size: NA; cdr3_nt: TGTGCCAGCAGCGGGGGTCAGGGTTACGAGCAGTACTTC; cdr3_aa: CASSGGQGYEQYF
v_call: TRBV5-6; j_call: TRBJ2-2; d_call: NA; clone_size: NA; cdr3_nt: TGTGCCAGCAGCTGGGGTTCCAGCGGGGAGCTGTTTTTT; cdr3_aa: CASSWGSSGELFF
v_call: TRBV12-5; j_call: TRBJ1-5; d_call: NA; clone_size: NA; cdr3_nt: TGTGCTAGTGGTTTGGTACTAGTTGGAGGGAGCAATCAGCCCCAGCATTTT; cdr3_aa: CASGLVLVGGSNQPQHF
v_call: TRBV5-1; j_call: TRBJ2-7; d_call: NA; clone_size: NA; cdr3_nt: TGCGCCAGCAGCTTGGGACAAGTCTACGAGCAGTACTTC; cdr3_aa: CASSLGQVYEQYF
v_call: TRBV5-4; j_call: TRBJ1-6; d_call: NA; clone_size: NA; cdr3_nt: TGTGCCAGCAGCTTGGGAGGTATAGCAAATTCACCCCTCCACTTT; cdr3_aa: CASSLGGIANSPLHF
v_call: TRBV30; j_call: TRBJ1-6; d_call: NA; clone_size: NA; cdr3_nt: TGTGCCTGGAGTCGACCTTTTGGTATAGCAGGGCACCATAATTCACCCCTCCACTTT; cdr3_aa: CAWSRPFGIAGHHNSPLHF
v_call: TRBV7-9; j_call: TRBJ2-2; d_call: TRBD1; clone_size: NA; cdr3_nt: TGTGCCAGCAGCTCCCGGACAGGGGAAAATGGGGAGCTGTTTTTT; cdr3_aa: CASSSRTGENGELFF
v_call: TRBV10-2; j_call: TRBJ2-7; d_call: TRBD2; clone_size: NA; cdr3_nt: TGCGCCAGCAGTGTTTTGACACCCGGGGGGGACGAGCAGTACTTC; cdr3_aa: CASSVLTPGGDEQYF
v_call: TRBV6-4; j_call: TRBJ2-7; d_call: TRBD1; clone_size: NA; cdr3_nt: TGTGCCAGCAGTGACTCGAGAGAGTTACGCCTGACCCGGGACAGGGGTGGCGAGCAGTACTTC; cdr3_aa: CASSDSRELRLTRDRGGEQYF
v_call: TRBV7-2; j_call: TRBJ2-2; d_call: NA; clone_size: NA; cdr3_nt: TGTGCCAGCAGCTTTTCAGGGGCCCCGAACACCGGGGAGCTGTTTTTT; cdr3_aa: CASSFSGAPNTGELFF
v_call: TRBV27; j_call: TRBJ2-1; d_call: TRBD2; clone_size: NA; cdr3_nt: TGTGCCAGCAGTCCCGGGACTAGCGGGGGCCCCTTGGGCCAGTTCTTC; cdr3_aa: CASSPGTSGGPLGQFF
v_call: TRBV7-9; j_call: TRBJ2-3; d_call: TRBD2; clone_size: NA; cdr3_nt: TGTGCCAGCAGCCCGAGCGGGGGTGGCACAGATACGCAGTATTTT; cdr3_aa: CASSPSGGGTDTQYF
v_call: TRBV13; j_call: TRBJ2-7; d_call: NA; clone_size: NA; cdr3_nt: TGTGCCAGCAGCCCAGAGGGATACAGCTCCTACGAGCAGTACTTC; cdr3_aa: CASSPEGYSSYEQYF
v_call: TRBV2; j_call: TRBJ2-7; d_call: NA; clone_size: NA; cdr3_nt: TGTGCCAGCAGTGAGGGGGCGGGGGCGATCTACGAGCAGTACTTC; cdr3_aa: CASSEGAGAIYEQYF
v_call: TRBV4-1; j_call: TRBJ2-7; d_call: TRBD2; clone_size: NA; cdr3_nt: TGCGCCAGCAGCCACCTTGGACTAGCGGGAGAACTGTACGAGCAGTACTTC; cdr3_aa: CASSHLGLAGELYEQYF
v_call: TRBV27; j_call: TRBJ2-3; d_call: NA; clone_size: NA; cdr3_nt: TGTGCCAGCAGTTCATCGGGCCCTGGCACAGATACGCAGTATTTT; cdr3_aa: CASSSSGPGTDTQYF
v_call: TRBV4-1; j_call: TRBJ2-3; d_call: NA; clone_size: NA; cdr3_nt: TGCGCCAGCAGGGAAAGGCTTGGGACAGATACGCAGTATTTT; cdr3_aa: CASRERLGTDTQYF
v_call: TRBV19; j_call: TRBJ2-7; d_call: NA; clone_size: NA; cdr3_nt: TGTGCCAGTAGTATAGGTGGGAGCTACGAGCAGTACTTC; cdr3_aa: CASSIGGSYEQYF
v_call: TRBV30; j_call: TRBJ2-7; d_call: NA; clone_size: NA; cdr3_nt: TGTGCCTGGAGTGCCCTTAAGGAGGCGACCTACGAGCAGTACTTC; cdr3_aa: CAWSALKEATYEQYF
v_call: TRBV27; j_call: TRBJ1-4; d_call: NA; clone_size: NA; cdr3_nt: TGTGCCAGCAGTCTACAGGGTACAACTAATGAAAAACTGTTTTTT; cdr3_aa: CASSLQGTTNEKLFF
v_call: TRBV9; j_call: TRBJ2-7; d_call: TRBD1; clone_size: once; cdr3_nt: TGTGCCAGCAGCGTAGGACAGGGGGCTACCTACGAGCAGTACTTC; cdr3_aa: CASSVGQGATYEQYF